The 31 T cell receptor beta chains below were found in one sample sequenced in a study of T cells in Graves' hyperthyroidism and ophthalmopathy. Template material for amplifying TCR beta CDR3 regions consisted of RNA transcripts. First-round RT-PCR of the TCR CDR3 relied on the HTBI primer set. TCRdb fed the multiplex PCR reads into MiXCR, producing one record per CDR3 protein. The table has more than 450,000 distinct CDR3 sequences, about 14% seen once. The sample consisted of blood. All receptors come from a middle-aged woman with Graves' hyperthyroidism.

V and J are TRBV10-3 and TRBJ1-5, with 8 bases matching TRBD1. The CDR3 length is 17 residues. With V trimmed by 0 bases and J by 5 bases, 9 bases remained unmatched. Looked up from germline, CDR1 is ENHRY and CDR2 is SYGVKD. The CDR3 nucleotides read TGTGCCATCAGTGAGTCGGAGTTGGGACAGGACTATCAGCCCCAGCATTTT. It yields the protein CAISESELGQDYQPQHF.

This clonotype appeared many times. The V and J genes are TRBV20-1 and TRBJ2-7; 9 bases fit TRBD1. CDR1 is DFQATT, CDR2 SNEGSKA, per germline (reference sequence). V was pared by 6 bases and J by 2 bases, with 5 bases of the junction left unmatched. The CDR3 consists of 13 residues. CDR3 residues: CSATGQGTYEQYF. The CDR3 bases are TGCAGTGCGACGGGACAGGGCACCTACGAGCAGTACTTC.

This clonotype has at least ten counts. The genes are TRBV11-2 and TRBJ2-3; 10 nucleotides align to TRBD2. In germline, CDR1 is SGHAT, CDR2 FQNNGV. The CDR3 covers 15 residues. Trimming at V came to 4 bases and at J to 1 base, leaving 2 bases not matched to a gene. CDR3 amino acids: CASSSSGRGTDTQYF. The DNA for the CDR3 is TGTGCCAGCAGCTCTAGCGGGAGAGGCACAGATACGCAGTATTTT. Full variable domain (rest looked up from reference TRBV11-2 and TRBJ2-3): EAGVAQSPRYKIIEKRQSVAFWCNPISGHATLYWYQQILGQGPKLLIQFQNNGVVDDSQLPKDRFSAERLKGVDSTLKIQPAKLEDSAVYLCASSSSGRGTDTQYFGPGTRLTVL.

This sequence joins TRBV15 and TRBJ2-5; D is unclear. The length of the CDR3 is 15 residues. V was pared by 0 bases and J by 5 bases, with 13 bases between. Looked up from germline, CDR1 is LNHNV and CDR2 is YYDKDF (reference sequence). CDR3 DNA: TGTGCCACCAGCAGAGATGGTAGCCGAATGGAGACCCAGTACTTC. Protein product: CATSRDGSRMETQYF. Using reference TRBV15 and TRBJ2-5 for the parts outside the CDR3, the full variable domain is DAMVIQNPRYQVTQFGKPVTLSCSQTLNHNVMYWYQQKSSQAPKLLFHYYDKDFNNEADTPDNFQSRRPNTSFCFLDIRSPGLGDTAMYLCATSRDGSRMETQYFGPGTRLLVL.

This clonotype was seen repeatedly, ten times or more. J is TRBJ2-7 and V is TRBV20-1, with D perhaps matching TRBD1 (6 bases). V was trimmed by 0 bases and J by 0 bases, leaving 12 bases between them. This CDR3 spans 15 amino acids. CDR1 DFQATT and CDR2 SNEGSKA come from the germline V gene (reference sequence). CDR3 nucleotide sequence: TGCAGTGCTAGAGATGTAGGACAGCTCTCCTACGAGCAGTACTTC. Residues: CSARDVGQLSYEQYF.

The chain has TRBV6-5 and TRBJ1-4; tentatively, D is TRBD1 (6 bases). In germline, CDR1 is MNHEY, CDR2 SVGAGI. This CDR3 comprises 13 residues. The ends were cut back, 2 bases at V and 8 bases at J, with 9 bases in the middle. In DNA, the CDR3 is TGTGCCAGCAGTTACCGCGACAGGGAAAAACTGTTTTTT. As protein: CASSYRDREKLFF.

The V call is TRBV27, the J call TRBJ2-7; 8 bases agree with TRBD2. In germline, CDR1 is MNHEY, CDR2 SMNVEV (reference sequence). J was trimmed by 4 bases and V by 4 bases; bases with no gene match: 3. This CDR3 region has 13 residues. As DNA, the CDR3 is TGTGCCAGCAGTTCCGGGAGGGCTTACGAGCAGTACTTC. Protein product: CASSSGRAYEQYF.

The chain links TRBV4-2 to TRBJ2-3; 11 nucleotides match TRBD2. Germline CDR1 is LGHNA and CDR2 is YNFKEQ. CDR3 length: 18 residues. Trimming removed 0 bases from V and 6 bases from J; junction bases left unmatched: 11. Written as DNA, the CDR3 is TGTGCCAGCAGCCAAGAGGAGCGTAGCGGGAGGGCCGAGGATACGCAGTATTTT. This encodes CASSQEERSGRAEDTQYF.

A few counts support this clonotype. CDR3 region: CASSFDRGPYEQYF. DNA for the CDR3: TGTGCCAGCAGTTTCGACAGGGGACCCTACGAGCAGTACTTC. The chain carries TRBV6-1 and TRBJ2-7, with TRBD1 matching over 8 bases. V shed 5 bases and J 2 bases; nucleotides not matched to a gene: 5. The germline V gene encodes CDR1 MNHNS and CDR2 SASEGT. CDR3 length: 14 residues.

This clonotype appeared many times. The chain joins TRBV6-2 or TRBV6-3 to TRBJ2-3; the match to TRBD1 covers 7 bases. CDR1 is MNHEY, CDR2 SVGEGT, per germline. The CDR3 length is 15 residues. Losses at the gene ends were 5 bases for V and 2 bases for J; bases not matched to a gene: 7. The CDR3 region is CASSPGGQITDTQYF. The CDR3 nucleotides read TGTGCCAGCAGTCCTGGGGGACAGATCACAGATACGCAGTATTTT.

The chain combines TRBV19 with TRBJ2-1, with 12 nucleotides matching TRBD2. Germline V gives CDR1 LNHDA, CDR2 SQIVND (reference sequence). The CDR3 length is 13 residues. V shed 10 bases and J 5 bases; nucleotides not matched to a gene: 3. The DNA of the CDR3 is TGTGCCACCAGACTAGCGGGAGACAATGAGCAGTTCTTC. This sequence encodes CATRLAGDNEQFF.

This clonotype was seen repeatedly, ten times or more. This chain connects TRBV6-1 to TRBJ1-2, with 7 bases fitting TRBD1. Looked up from germline, CDR1 is MNHNS and CDR2 is SASEGT. The CDR3 contains 17 residues. V lost 6 bases to trimming and J lost 7 bases; unmatched junction nucleotides: 20. The CDR3 coding sequence is TGTGCCAGCAGAAACGCCGGGACAGCCCTCTTCCCTGGTGGCTACACCTTC. It translates to CASRNAGTALFPGGYTF.

The genes are TRBV5-1 and TRBJ2-7; a weak D match, TRBD2 (5 bases). Germline assignment: CDR1 SGHRS and CDR2 YFSETQ. Trimming removed 1 base from V and 3 bases from J, with 11 bases in between. CDR3 length: 14 residues. This CDR3 is CASSLSGNLYEQYF. Written as DNA, the CDR3 is TGCGCCAGCAGCTTGTCCGGGAATCTCTACGAGCAGTACTTC.

This clonotype was observed many times. This chain uses TRBV27 with TRBJ1-6; D perhaps matches TRBD1 (6 bases). The CDR3 covers 16 residues. V gave up 4 bases and J gave up 3 bases, with 13 bases separating them. Germline lookup yields CDR1 MNHEY and CDR2 SMNVEV (reference sequence). This CDR3 reads CASSSTTGLYNSPLHF. The CDR3 nucleotides are TGTGCCAGCAGTTCCACGACAGGCCTCTATAATTCACCCCTCCACTTT.

The table lists this clonotype with many counts. This chain joins TRBV12-3 or TRBV12-4 and TRBJ1-5; 7 nucleotides agree with TRBD1. The junction had 7 bases not matched to a gene; V was cut back by 3 bases and J by 5 bases. The CDR3 extends over 15 amino acids. The CDR3 loop is CASSFGQGTDQPQHF. The CDR3 bases are TGTGCCAGCAGTTTTGGGCAGGGGACAGATCAGCCCCAGCATTTT.

This clonotype was picked up many times. The chain employs TRBV20-1 and TRBJ2-3, with 9 bases aligning to TRBD2. Per germline, CDR1 DFQATT and CDR2 SNEGSKA (reference sequence). The trim removed 1 base at V and 1 base at J, leaving 3 bases unmatched. CDR3 length equals 15 residues. The CDR3 sequence is CSARGIAGGTDTQYF. The CDR3 DNA is TGCAGTGCTAGAGGCATAGCGGGGGGCACAGATACGCAGTATTTT.

This clonotype has more than one count but fewer than ten. This sequence joins TRBV7-9 and TRBJ2-1, with 7 bases identical to TRBD1. CDR1 and CDR2 (germline): SEHNR, FQNEAQ (reference sequence). This CDR3 has 14 residues. The J segment lost 6 bases and the V segment lost 2 bases, leaving 4 bases of the junction unmatched. CDR3 region: CASSLTGALNEQFF. CDR3 in DNA: TGTGCCAGCAGCTTAACAGGGGCGCTCAATGAGCAGTTCTTC.

This chain uses TRBV10-3 with TRBJ1-2; D remains ambiguous. The germline V and J ends were trimmed by 2 bases and 4 bases, with 8 bases remaining between them. The CDR3 extends over 13 amino acids. Germline CDR1 ENHRY, CDR2 SYGVKD. CDR3 in DNA: TGTGCCATCAGTGAGCAAGCTCTCTATGGCTACACCTTC. Translated: CAISEQALYGYTF.

The chain combines TRBV5-4 with TRBJ1-1, with 7 bases aligning to TRBD1. CDR3 size: 16 residues. CDR1 is SGHNT, CDR2 YYREEE, per germline (reference sequence). Germline trimming cut 4 bases from V and 1 base from J; bases unmatched to any gene: 10. CDR3 sequence: CASSARQGGSNTEAFF. The CDR3 nucleotides read TGTGCCAGCAGCGCTCGACAGGGAGGATCGAACACTGAAGCTTTCTTT.

This clonotype has at least ten counts. The rearrangement joins TRBV18 to TRBJ2-3; 8 bases align to TRBD2. Per germline, CDR1 KGHSH and CDR2 LQKENI. This CDR3 contains 14 residues. With V trimmed by 7 bases and J by 2 bases, 5 bases remained unmatched. The DNA for the CDR3 is TGTGCCAGCTTTACGGGAGGGACCACAGATACGCAGTATTTT. Residues: CASFTGGTTDTQYF.

This clonotype was found many times. An end of the junction differs from the germline gene, which may be a read error. V usage is TRBV7-7 and J usage is TRBJ2-1, with 7 bases aligning to TRBD1. CDR1 is SSHAT, CDR2 FNYEAQ, per germline (reference sequence). The CDR3 is made up of 14 amino acids. CDR3 amino acids: CASSVGQAEGEQFF. In nucleotides, the CDR3 is TGTGCTAGCAGCGTAGGACAGGCAGAGGGTGAGCAGTTCTTC. The full variable domain, with the rest looked up from reference TRBV7-7 and TRBJ2-1, is GAGVSQSPRYKVTKRGQDVTLRCDPISSHATLYWYQQALGQGPEFLTYFNYEAQPDKSGLPSDRFSAERPEGSISTLTIQRTEQRDSAMYRCASSVGQAEGEQFFGPGTRLTVL.

The chain uses TRBV7-9 and TRBJ2-3; maybe TRBD2 (6 bases). This CDR3 has 16 residues. Per the germline V gene, CDR1 is SEHNR and CDR2 is FQNEAQ (reference sequence). V was pared by 3 bases and J by 0 bases, with 13 bases between. This CDR3 is CASSFGTGVSTDTQYF. The CDR3 bases are TGTGCCAGCAGCTTCGGAACGGGGGTTAGCACAGATACGCAGTATTTT.

The rearrangement uses TRBV24-1 and TRBJ2-2; 7 bases fit TRBD1. Germline V gene lookup returns CDR1 KGHDR and CDR2 SFDVKD. V shed 3 bases, J shed 5 bases, and the junction held 8 bases outside the gene matches. This CDR3 spans 16 amino acids. In DNA form, the CDR3 reads TGTGCCACCAGTGATGCCCGACAGGGTATAACCGGGGAGCTGTTTTTT. Translating it yields CATSDARQGITGELFF.

The chain combines TRBV7-9 with TRBJ1-1, with D unclear. V gave up 1 base and J gave up 3 bases, with 6 bases separating them. CDR1 is SEHNR, CDR2 FQNEAQ, per germline (reference sequence). CDR3 length: 13 amino acids. The CDR3 reads CASSLGIYTEAFF. The DNA of the CDR3 is TGTGCCAGCAGCTTAGGTATTTACACTGAAGCTTTCTTT.

J is TRBJ2-1 and V is TRBV7-6; TRBD2 agrees at 11 bases. Germline CDR1 is SGHVS and CDR2 is FNYEAQ. The CDR3 length is 15 residues. Losses at the gene ends were 6 bases for V and 9 bases for J; bases not matched to a gene: 10. The CDR3 DNA reads TGTGCCAGCAGTTCTCTAGCGGGAGGTTATAGTGAGCAGTTCTTC. Protein: CASSSLAGGYSEQFF.

This clonotype came up many times. V is TRBV9 and J is TRBJ2-1, with D possibly being TRBD2 (5 bases). Trimming took off 4 bases at V and 9 bases at J, with 32 bases between the two ends. This CDR3 is built from 19 residues. Looked up from germline, CDR1 is SGDLS and CDR2 is YYNGEE. The CDR3 region is CASSPTPGISDLTSAEQFF. Here the CDR3 DNA reads TGTGCCAGCAGCCCAACCCCCGGCATTAGCGACCTTACGTCGGCTGAGCAGTTCTTC.

This clonotype was counted only a few times. The rearrangement joins TRBV3-1 to TRBJ1-3; D not resolved. The CDR3 has 13 residues. V was pared by 4 bases and J by 4 bases, with 8 bases between. Germline CDR1 and CDR2: LGHDT and YNNKEL (reference sequence). CDR3 amino acids: CASSPSPGNTIYF. CDR3 in DNA: TGTGCCAGCAGCCCCTCCCCGGGAAACACCATATATTTT. The complete variable domain, with remaining parts taken from reference TRBV3-1 and TRBJ1-3, reads DTAVSQTPKYLVTQMGNDKSIKCEQNLGHDTMYWYKQDSKKFLKIMFSYNNKELIINETVPNRFSPKSPDKAHLNLHINSLELGDSAVYFCASSPSPGNTIYFGEGSWLTVV.

This clonotype was detected ten times or more. The CDR3 DNA follows: TGCAGTGCTGGGGGACTAGCGGGACAACATGAGCAGTTCTTC. Protein sequence: CSAGGLAGQHEQFF. V usage is TRBV20-1 and J usage is TRBJ2-1, with TRBD2 identical over 13 bases. V shed 5 bases, J shed 8 bases, and the junction held 6 bases outside the gene matches. Germline V gives CDR1 DFQATT, CDR2 SNEGSKA (reference sequence). The CDR3 loop spans 14 amino acids.

In regard to this clonotype: A clone one base away is much larger, so this may be a read error. This likely comes from a read error, as the CDR3 has no conserved phenylalanine or tryptophan at its end. The V and J genes are TRBV18 and TRBJ2-7; TRBD1 might be the D (6 bases). The CDR3 length is 16 residues. Trimming cost V 1 base and J 3 bases, with 16 bases left between them. Germline CDR1 is KGHSH and CDR2 is LQKENI. The chain's CDR3 is CASSPQQTTGNYEQYL. The DNA for the CDR3 is TGTGCCAGCTCACCACAACAAACAACAGGGAACTACGAGCAGTACTTA.

The chain links TRBV29-1 to TRBJ2-1; D may be TRBD1 (5 bases). The CDR3 extends over 12 amino acids. The germline V and J ends were trimmed by 2 bases and 6 bases, with 8 bases remaining between them. The germline V gene has CDR1 SQVTM and CDR2 ANQGSEA. The CDR3 region has the DNA TGCAGCGTTGAACATACAGGCAATGAGCAGTTCTTC. Protein: CSVEHTGNEQFF.

The rearrangement uses TRBV20-1 and TRBJ2-1, with no clear D. Trimming cost V 0 bases and J 6 bases, with 15 bases left between them. CDR1 and CDR2 (germline): DFQATT, SNEGSKA (reference sequence). There are 15 residues in the CDR3. The CDR3 nucleotides read TGCAGTGCTAGAGATGTGGGAATAGAAGGCAATGAGCAGTTCTTC. This sequence encodes CSARDVGIEGNEQFF.